These 28 T cell receptor beta chains originate from one sample sequenced in a study of blood T cell repertoires in COVID-19. Profiling relied on immunoSEQ multiplex PCR, and the TCRdb table lists in-frame clones only, not all of them. The table includes more than 95,000 clones, 85% detected once. The sequencing sample was made of peripheral blood. Every receptor here comes from a man of 80 years or more with active or convalescent COVID-19.

The gene calls are TRBV27 and TRBJ2-7; the D is unclear. Germline V gene sequence: CDR1 MNHEY, CDR2 SMNVEV (reference sequence). The CDR3 consists of 13 residues. V lost 3 bases and J lost 2, with 8 bases in between. CDR3 region: CASSLEPTYEQYF. The CDR3 nucleotides read TGTGCCAGCAGTTTGGAGCCAACCTACGAGCAGTACTTC.

On this clone itself: At one boundary the junction diverges from the germline segment, which might be a read error. This rearrangement joins TRBV12-3 or TRBV12-4 to TRBJ1-1, with D tentatively TRBD1 (5 bases). This CDR3 has 13 residues. The CDR3 here is CASRLAGGTEAFF. The CDR3 region has the DNA TGTGCCAGCAGGTTAGCCGGGGGGACTGAAGCTTTCTTT.

This sequence joins TRBV4-3 and TRBJ1-4; 7 bases are shared with TRBD1. The V segment lost 0 bases and the J segment 8 bases; nucleotides outside the gene matches: 3. The germline CDR1 and CDR2 sequences are LGHNA and YSLEER. The CDR3 has 14 residues. CDR3 coding DNA: TGCGCCAGCAGCCAAGACAGCAGGGGGGAAAAACTGTTTTTT. The encoded protein is CASSQDSRGEKLFF.

In the case of this clone: Different DNA sequences within this sample yield the same CDR3. The V and J genes are TRBV19 and TRBJ1-5; TRBD1 is a possible D gene (6 bases). Trimming removed 5 bases at V and 4 bases at J, with 12 bases between. Per germline, CDR1 LNHDA and CDR2 SQIVND (reference sequence). The CDR3 is made up of 14 amino acids. CDR3 DNA: TGTGCCAGTAGTTCTCAGGGGAGTAATCAGCCCCAGCATTTT. Translating gives CASSSQGSNQPQHF.

This clone was seen a single time. The V gene is TRBV12-3 or TRBV12-4, the J gene TRBJ2-7, with TRBD2 identical over 9 bases. The CDR3 runs 12 residues. The V and J ends lost 3 bases and 7 bases, in that order; junction bases with no gene match: 1. The CDR3 DNA reads TGTGCCAGCAGTTTCACTAGCGGGGAGCAGTACTTC. It yields the protein CASSFTSGEQYF.

The rearrangement links TRBV19 to TRBJ1-5; D is unresolved. V was trimmed by 5 bases and J by 2 bases, leaving 22 bases between them. The CDR3 is 18 residues long. Germline CDR1 and CDR2: LNHDA and SQIVND (reference sequence). CDR3 in DNA: TGTGCCAGTAGTGTTGGGCGACAAATTTTAGTAGGCAATCAGCCCCAGCATTTT. Encoded protein: CASSVGRQILVGNQPQHF.

V usage is TRBV9 and J usage is TRBJ2-2; D may be TRBD1 (5 bases). This CDR3 has 16 amino acids. Trimming shortened V by 0 bases and J by 2 bases, and 11 bases separated the two germline ends. The germline V gene encodes CDR1 SGDLS and CDR2 YYNGEE. CDR3 nucleotides: TGTGCCAGCAGCGTAGATGGCAGGGCAAACACCGGGGAGCTGTTTTTT. Its protein product is CASSVDGRANTGELFF.

The V call is TRBV4-1, the J call TRBJ2-1; D possibly corresponds to TRBD2 (7 bases). The CDR3 covers 16 residues. Germline values: CDR1 MGHRA, CDR2 YSYEKL. The ends were cut back, 1 base at V and 9 bases at J, with 19 bases in the middle. The CDR3 bases are TGCGCCAGCAGCCAAGTGGGTGGGCGGGGGCCCCCTGAGCAGTTCTTC. Residues: CASSQVGGRGPPEQFF.

The chain recombines TRBV4-1 with TRBJ1-6, with a weak D call TRBD1 (6 bases). Germline V lookup: CDR1 MGHRA, CDR2 YSYEKL. V dropped 3 bases and J dropped 8 bases, with 14 bases sitting between them. CDR3 length: 15 residues. The DNA of the CDR3 is TGCGCCAGCAGCCAGCGCACACAGGGAGATTCACCCCTCCACTTT. Translation: CASSQRTQGDSPLHF.

The rearrangement joins TRBV3-1 (or the pseudogene TRBV3-2) to TRBJ2-6; 13 positions agree with TRBD2. Germline assignment: CDR1 LGHDT and CDR2 YNNKEL (reference sequence). The CDR3 length is 19 residues. V lost 3 bases to trimming and J lost 4 bases; unmatched junction nucleotides: 9. The CDR3 loop reads CASSHTGLAGSGGANVLTF. CDR3 coding DNA: TGTGCCAGCAGCCATACGGGACTAGCGGGATCGGGGGGGGCCAACGTCCTGACTTTC.

The chain is built from TRBV19 and TRBJ2-5; TRBD2 aligns across 8 bases. In germline, CDR1 is LNHDA, CDR2 SQIVND (reference sequence). The trim removed 6 bases at V and 5 bases at J, leaving 5 bases unmatched. CDR3 size: 13 residues. CDR3 DNA sequence: TGTGCCAGTAGACGGGAGGGCCGCGAGACCCAGTACTTC. Translation: CASRREGRETQYF.

The chain uses TRBV18 and TRBJ1-2; the D gene is possibly TRBD1 (5 bases). There are 14 residues in the CDR3. Germline V lookup: CDR1 KGHSH, CDR2 LQKENI. V was cut by 3 bases and J by 4 bases, with 12 bases left in between. The CDR3 DNA reads TGTGCCAGCTCACCTCAGGGACTGGGCTATGGCTACACCTTC. Protein sequence: CASSPQGLGYGYTF.

This CDR3 is CAISDQRDGQETQYF. Here the CDR3 DNA reads TGTGCCATCAGTGACCAGCGGGACGGCCAAGAGACCCAGTACTTC. The chain uses TRBV10-3 and TRBJ2-5; 7 positions agree with TRBD2. V dropped 3 bases and J dropped 1; count of bases not matched to a gene: 5. This CDR3 has 15 amino acids. The germline V gene encodes CDR1 ENHRY and CDR2 SYGVKD.

The chain employs TRBV7-2 and TRBJ1-3, with a weak D call TRBD1 (6 bases). The germline gives CDR1 SGHTA, CDR2 FQGNSA. The CDR3 extends over 16 amino acids. V dropped 5 bases and J dropped 0 bases, with 14 bases sitting between them. The CDR3 nucleotides are TGTGCCAGCAGCGCAAGGACAGCCCGCTCTGGAAACACCATATATTTT. The encoded protein is CASSARTARSGNTIYF.

This clone appeared once. V usage is TRBV6-5 and J usage is TRBJ1-3; D uncertain. The V end was cut by 4 bases, the J end by 6 bases, with 13 bases between. This CDR3 comprises 14 residues. The germline CDR1 and CDR2 sequences are MNHEY and SVGAGI. Written as DNA, the CDR3 is TGTGCCAGCAGTTCTCCGTCCCCGTCAAACACCATATATTTT. Amino acids: CASSSPSPSNTIYF.

V usage is TRBV10-2 and J usage is TRBJ2-3, with D possibly TRBD1 on 6 matching bases. Germline values: CDR1 WSHSY, CDR2 SAAADI. Deletions cut 2 bases from V and 6 bases from J, with 15 bases between. The CDR3 is 15 amino acids. The CDR3 DNA reads as TGCGCCAGCAGTGAGGCAGGGGTCCGACACGATACGCAGTATTTT. Protein sequence: CASSEAGVRHDTQYF.

V is TRBV7-3 and J is TRBJ2-7; tentative D call: TRBD1 (7 bases). CDR3 length: 14 amino acids. V was shortened by 2 bases and J by 5 bases, with 13 bases between the two germline ends. CDR1 and CDR2 (germline): SGHTA, FQGTGA. The CDR3 reads CASSLGGGINEQYF. The CDR3 nucleotides are TGTGCCAGCAGCTTAGGAGGGGGCATTAACGAGCAGTACTTC.

V and J are TRBV6-2 or TRBV6-3 and TRBJ2-5; unclear D gene. Trimming left V 0 bases short and J 4 bases short, with 9 bases between. The CDR3 totals 14 residues. From germline, CDR1 is MNHEY and CDR2 SVGEGT. The CDR3, as DNA: TGTGCCAGCAGTTACTCGAGCAGGTCAGAGACCCAGTACTTC. Translated, it gives CASSYSSRSETQYF.

This clone appeared once. This chain uses TRBV24-1 with TRBJ1-2, with a weak D call TRBD1 (6 bases). V gave up 4 bases and J gave up 5 bases, with 16 bases separating them. CDR1 and CDR2 from the germline V gene are KGHDR and SFDVKD. The CDR3 covers 15 residues. This CDR3 reads CATSDRSRGSYGYTF. The CDR3 DNA is TGTGCCACCAGTGACCGTTCCAGGGGAAGTTATGGCTACACCTTC.

The gene calls are TRBV11-3 and TRBJ2-1, with TRBD1 identical over 7 bases. CDR3 length: 14 amino acids. The germline V gene encodes CDR1 SGHNT and CDR2 YENEEA. V was clipped by 1 base and J by 9 bases; unmatched bases: 6. Written as DNA, the CDR3 is TGTGCCAGCAGCTTAGGTGGGACAGAGTCTGAGCAGTTCTTC. The encoded protein is CASSLGGTESEQFF.

This clone was found once. The rearrangement links TRBV7-2 to TRBJ2-7; 13 nucleotides line up with TRBD2. The ends lost 3 bases at V and 0 bases at J; junction bases unmatched: 11. The CDR3 length is 19 residues. From germline, CDR1 is SGHTA and CDR2 FQGNSA. The DNA for the CDR3 is TGTGCCAGCAGCTTCCGGCCGAGGACTAGCGGGGGAAGCTCCTACGAGCAGTACTTC. Translating it yields CASSFRPRTSGGSSYEQYF.

This clone appeared a single time. V gene TRBV6-6 combines with J gene TRBJ1-5; D is possibly TRBD1 (5 bases). Germline CDR1 and CDR2: MNHNY and SVGAGI (reference sequence). The V end was cut by 6 bases, the J end by 4 bases, with 19 bases between. The CDR3 covers 16 residues. In nucleotides, the CDR3 is TGTGCCAGCAGAGCCGGGACGGGAGGCCGGAATCAGCCCCAGCATTTT. Protein product: CASRAGTGGRNQPQHF.

The chain is built from TRBV11-1 and TRBJ2-2; TRBD2 matches 9 bases. The junction had 8 bases not matched to a gene; V was cut back by 5 bases and J by 7 bases. The CDR3 has 15 residues. Per the germline V gene, CDR1 is SGHAT and CDR2 is FQDESV (reference sequence). Written as DNA, the CDR3 is TGTGCCAGCAGCCCTATAGCGGGAGATCACGGGGAGCTGTTTTTT. Translation gives CASSPIAGDHGELFF. The whole variable domain, remainder taken from reference TRBV11-1 and TRBJ2-2, is EAEVAQSPRYKITEKSQAVAFWCDPISGHATLYWYRQILGQGPELLVQFQDESVVDDSQLPKDRFSAERLKGVDSTLKIQPAELGDSAMYLCASSPIAGDHGELFFGEGSRLTVL.

Written as DNA, the CDR3 is TGTGCCAGCAGTCCAACCTCAGGGATAAAGGGCTACACCTTC. It yields the protein CASSPTSGIKGYTF. This sequence joins TRBV27 and TRBJ1-2; D is possibly TRBD1 (5 bases). This CDR3 is built from 14 residues. CDR1 is MNHEY, CDR2 SMNVEV, per germline (reference sequence). Trimming cost V 5 bases and J 8 bases, with 18 bases left between them.

The sample holds one count of this clone. Written as DNA, the CDR3 is TGTGCCAGCAGCTTGGGGACAATTAGCACAGATACGCAGTATTTT. Amino acids: CASSLGTISTDTQYF. This chain joins TRBV5-4 and TRBJ2-3, with D possibly matching TRBD1 (5 bases). The CDR3 loop spans 15 amino acids. CDR1 and CDR2 (germline): SGHNT, YYREEE (reference sequence). V lost 0 bases and J 0 bases, leaving 8 bases between the germline ends.

The chain is built from TRBV7-6 and TRBJ1-5; 12 bases align to TRBD1. This CDR3 region has 16 residues. Trimming at V came to 5 bases and at J to 2 bases, leaving 4 bases not matched to a gene. From germline, CDR1 is SGHVS and CDR2 FNYEAQ. The CDR3 loop reads CASSPGTGGRNQPQHF. The CDR3 coding sequence is TGTGCCAGCAGCCCGGGGACAGGGGGCCGCAATCAGCCCCAGCATTTT. Looking up the rest from reference TRBV7-6 and TRBJ1-5 gives the full variable domain: GAGVSQSPRYKVTKRGQDVALRCDPISGHVSLYWYRQALGQGPEFLTYFNYEAQQDKSGLPNDRFSAERPEGSISTLTIQRTEQRDSAMYRCASSPGTGGRNQPQHFGDGTRLSIL.

On this clone: This sample includes further DNA sequences coding for the same CDR3. The chain couples TRBV5-1 to TRBJ1-5; 7 bases line up with TRBD1. The V gene end was trimmed by 1 base and the J gene end by 5 bases; junction bases not matched to a gene: 3. Germline CDR1 is SGHRS and CDR2 is YFSETQ. CDR3 length: 14 residues. CDR3 coding DNA: TGCGCCAGCAGCTTGCAGGGGGGCGATCAGCCCCAGCATTTT. It is translated as CASSLQGGDQPQHF. Full variable domain (remainder filled in from reference TRBV5-1 and TRBJ1-5): KAGVTQTPRYLIKTRGQQVTLSCSPISGHRSVSWYQQTPGQGLQFLFEYFSETQRNKGNFPGRFSGRQFSNSRSEMNVSTLELGDSALYLCASSLQGGDQPQHFGDGTRLSIL.

This clone was recorded once. The rearrangement joins TRBV24-1 to TRBJ1-4; the D gene is possibly TRBD1 (5 bases). CDR1 is KGHDR and CDR2 is SFDVKD in the germline V gene. The V and J ends lost 5 bases and 5 bases respectively, with 14 bases between them. The CDR3 contains 15 residues. Written as DNA, the CDR3 is TGTGCCACCAGTGGGGGCCATTCCGGCAATGAAAAACTGTTTTTT. Translation gives CATSGGHSGNEKLFF.